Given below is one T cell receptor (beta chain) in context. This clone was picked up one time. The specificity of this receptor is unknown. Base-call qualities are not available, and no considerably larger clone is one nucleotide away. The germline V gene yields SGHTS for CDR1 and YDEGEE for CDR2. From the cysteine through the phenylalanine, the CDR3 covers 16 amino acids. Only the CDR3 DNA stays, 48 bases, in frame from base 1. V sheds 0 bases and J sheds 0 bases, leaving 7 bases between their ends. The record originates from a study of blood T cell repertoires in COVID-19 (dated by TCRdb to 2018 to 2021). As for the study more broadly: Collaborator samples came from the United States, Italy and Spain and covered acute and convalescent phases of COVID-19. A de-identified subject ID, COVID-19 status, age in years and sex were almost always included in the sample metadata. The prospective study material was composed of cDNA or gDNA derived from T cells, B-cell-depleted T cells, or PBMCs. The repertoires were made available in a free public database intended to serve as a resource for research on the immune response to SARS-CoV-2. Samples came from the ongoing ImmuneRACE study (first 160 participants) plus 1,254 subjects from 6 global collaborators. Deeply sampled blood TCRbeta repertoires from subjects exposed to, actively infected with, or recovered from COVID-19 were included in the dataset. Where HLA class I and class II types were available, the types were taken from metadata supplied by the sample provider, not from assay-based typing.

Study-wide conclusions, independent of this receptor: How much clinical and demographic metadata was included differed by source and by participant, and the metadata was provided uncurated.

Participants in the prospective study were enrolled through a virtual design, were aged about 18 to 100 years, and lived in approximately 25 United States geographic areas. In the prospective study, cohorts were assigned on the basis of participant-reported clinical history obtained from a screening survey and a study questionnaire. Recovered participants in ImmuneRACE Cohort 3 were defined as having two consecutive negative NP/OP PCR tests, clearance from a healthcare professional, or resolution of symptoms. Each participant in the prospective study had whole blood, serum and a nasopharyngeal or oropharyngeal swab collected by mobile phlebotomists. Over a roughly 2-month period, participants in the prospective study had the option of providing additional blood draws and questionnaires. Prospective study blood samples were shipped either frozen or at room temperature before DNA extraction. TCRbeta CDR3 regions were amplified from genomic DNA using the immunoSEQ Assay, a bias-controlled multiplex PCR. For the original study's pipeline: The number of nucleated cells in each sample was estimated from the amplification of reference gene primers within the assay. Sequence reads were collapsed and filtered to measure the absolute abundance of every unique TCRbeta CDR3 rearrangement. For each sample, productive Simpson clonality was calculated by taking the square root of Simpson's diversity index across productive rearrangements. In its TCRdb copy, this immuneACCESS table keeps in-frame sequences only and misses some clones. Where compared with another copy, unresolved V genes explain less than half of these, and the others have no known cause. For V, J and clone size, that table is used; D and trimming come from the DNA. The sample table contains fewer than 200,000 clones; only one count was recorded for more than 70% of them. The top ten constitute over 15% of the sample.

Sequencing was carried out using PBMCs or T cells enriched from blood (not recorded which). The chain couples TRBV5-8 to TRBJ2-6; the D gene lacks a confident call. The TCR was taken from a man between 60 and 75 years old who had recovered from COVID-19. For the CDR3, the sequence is CASSLESGSGANVLTF. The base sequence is TGTGCCAGCAGCTTGGAATCCGGCTCTGGGGCCAACGTCCTGACTTTC.